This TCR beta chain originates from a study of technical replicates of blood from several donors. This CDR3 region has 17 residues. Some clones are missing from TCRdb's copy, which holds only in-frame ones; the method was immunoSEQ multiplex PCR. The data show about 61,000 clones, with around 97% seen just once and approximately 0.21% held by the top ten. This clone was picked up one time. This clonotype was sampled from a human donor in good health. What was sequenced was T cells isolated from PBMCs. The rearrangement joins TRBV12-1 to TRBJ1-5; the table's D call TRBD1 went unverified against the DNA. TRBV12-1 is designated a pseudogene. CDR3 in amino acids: CASSSSRRGYSNQPQHF. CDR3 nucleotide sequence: TGTGCCAGCAGTTCATCACGCAGGGGGTATAGCAATCAGCCCCAGCATTTT.